The 2 T cell receptor beta chains presented below share a single source sample, sequenced in a study of brain T cells in children with intractable seizures. Assay used: immunoSEQ multiplex PCR; TCRdb lists only in-frame clones, some missing. The sample contains under 150,000 clones, 94% of which appear only once. Sample: peripheral blood, taken at surgery. These receptors were obtained from a boy younger than two with hemimegalencephaly and intractable seizures.

The chain combines TRBV6-6 with TRBJ2-7; 10 bases agree with TRBD2. The CDR3 length is 14 residues. The germline V gene has CDR1 MNHNY and CDR2 SVGAGI (reference sequence). Losses at the gene ends were 6 bases for V and 1 base for J; bases not matched to a gene: 3. CDR3 protein: CASRTSGTSYEQYF. CDR3 DNA sequence: TGTGCCAGCAGAACTAGCGGGACGTCCTACGAGCAGTACTTC.

The V call is TRBV20-1, the J call TRBJ2-1; the D gene could be TRBD1 or TRBD2 (5 bases each). There are 13 residues in the CDR3. Germline-derived CDR1 and CDR2 are DFQATT and SNEGSKA (reference sequence). Trimming removed 3 bases from V and 10 bases from J, with 16 bases in between. CDR3 coding DNA: TGCAGTGCTAGTAATCGGGGCCTTCGGGAGCAGTTCTTC. Protein: CSASNRGLREQFF.